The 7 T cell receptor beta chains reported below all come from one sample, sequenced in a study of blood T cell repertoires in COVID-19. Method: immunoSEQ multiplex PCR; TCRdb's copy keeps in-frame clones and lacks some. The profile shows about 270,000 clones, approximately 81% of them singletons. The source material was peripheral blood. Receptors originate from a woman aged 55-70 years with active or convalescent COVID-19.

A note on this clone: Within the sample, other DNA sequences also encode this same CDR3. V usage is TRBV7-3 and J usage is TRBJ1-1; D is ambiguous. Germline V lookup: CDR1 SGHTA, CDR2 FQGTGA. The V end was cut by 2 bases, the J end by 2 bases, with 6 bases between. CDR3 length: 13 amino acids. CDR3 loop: CASSLGSNTEAFF. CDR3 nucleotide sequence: TGTGCCAGCAGCTTAGGTAGTAACACTGAAGCTTTCTTT. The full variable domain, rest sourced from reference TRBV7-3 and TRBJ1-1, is GAGVSQTPSNKVTEKGKYVELRCDPISGHTALYWYRQSLGQGPEFLIYFQGTGAADDSGLPNDRFFAVRPEGSVSTLKIQRTERGDSAVYLCASSLGSNTEAFFGQGTRLTVV.

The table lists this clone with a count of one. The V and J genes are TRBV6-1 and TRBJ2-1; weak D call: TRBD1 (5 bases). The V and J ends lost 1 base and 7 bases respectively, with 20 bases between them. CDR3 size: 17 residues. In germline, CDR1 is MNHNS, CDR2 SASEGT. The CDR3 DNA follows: TGTGCCAGCAGTGAAGTCCCCCTAGGCAGGGAAGGGAATGAGCAGTTCTTC. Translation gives CASSEVPLGREGNEQFF.

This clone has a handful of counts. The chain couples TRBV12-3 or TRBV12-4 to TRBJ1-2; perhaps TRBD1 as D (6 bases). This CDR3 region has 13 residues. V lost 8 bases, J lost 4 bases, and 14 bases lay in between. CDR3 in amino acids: CASSARGGYGYTF. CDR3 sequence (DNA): TGTGCCAGCTCCGCCAGGGGTGGCTATGGCTACACCTTC.

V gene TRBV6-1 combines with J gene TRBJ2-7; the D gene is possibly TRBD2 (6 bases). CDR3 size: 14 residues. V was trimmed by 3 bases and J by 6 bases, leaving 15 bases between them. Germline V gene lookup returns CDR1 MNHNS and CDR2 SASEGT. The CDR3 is CASSEQGGTVEQYF. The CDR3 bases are TGTGCCAGCAGTGAGCAGGGTGGGACTGTCGAGCAGTACTTC.

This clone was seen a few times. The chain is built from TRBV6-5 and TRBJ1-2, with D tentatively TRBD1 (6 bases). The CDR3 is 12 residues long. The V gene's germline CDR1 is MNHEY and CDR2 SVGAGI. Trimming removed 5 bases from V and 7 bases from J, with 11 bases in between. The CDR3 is CASSTGTIGYTF. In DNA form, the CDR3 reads TGTGCCAGCAGTACCGGGACAATTGGCTACACCTTC.

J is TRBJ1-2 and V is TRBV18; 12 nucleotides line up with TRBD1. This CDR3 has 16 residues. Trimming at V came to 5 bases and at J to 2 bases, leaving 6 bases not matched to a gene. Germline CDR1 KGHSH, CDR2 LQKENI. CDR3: CASSTGQGAWNYGYTF. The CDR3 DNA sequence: TGTGCCAGCTCAACGGGACAGGGGGCCTGGAACTATGGCTACACCTTC.

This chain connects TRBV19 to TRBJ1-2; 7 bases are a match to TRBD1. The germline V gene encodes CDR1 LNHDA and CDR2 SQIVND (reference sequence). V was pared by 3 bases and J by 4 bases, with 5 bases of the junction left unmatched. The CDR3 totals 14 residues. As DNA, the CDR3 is TGTGCCAGTAGTATCGTTGGGGACAGCTATGGCTACACCTTC. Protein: CASSIVGDSYGYTF.